These T cell receptor beta chains were read from a single sample in a study of T-cell reconstitution after alpha-beta-depleted transplantation in children. TCRdb reprocessed the PCR reads via MiXCR and lists one record per CDR3 protein. The table includes about a million distinct CDR3 sequences, about 29% detected once. Here the sequenced sample was PBMCs, mostly from graft donor cells, taken 360 days after TCRalphabeta/CD19-depleted stem cell transplant. The origin of the receptors is a boy under two years old who had a stem cell transplant for SCID, so the T cells may come from the graft donor. Each CDR3 is given with its conserved first and last residue. Fields, in order: CDR3 length, J gene, D gene, V gene, clone size, CDR3 protein, CDR3 DNA. The D gene is left open where the match is weak. Some rows mark clone size as missing; the rest say once, few, many or name a class of expanded clone.

len: 17
j_gene: TRBJ2-3
d_gene: TRBD2
v_gene: TRBV20-1
abundance: NA
CDR3aa: CSASATSGGLLKVTQYF
CDR3nt: TGCAGTGCTAGTGCGACTAGCGGGGGCCTCCTAAAGGTTACGCAGTATTTT

len: 15
j_gene: TRBJ2-3
d_gene: NA
v_gene: TRBV7-3
abundance: many
CDR3aa: CASSRDRLRTDTQYF
CDR3nt: TGTGCCAGCAGTAGAGACCGCCTACGCACAGATACGCAGTATTTT

len: 13
j_gene: TRBJ2-5
d_gene: NA
v_gene: TRBV20-1
abundance: NA
CDR3aa: CSARSREQETQYF
CDR3nt: TGCAGTGCTAGATCCAGGGAACAAGAGACCCAGTACTTC

len: 12
j_gene: TRBJ1-2
d_gene: TRBD1
v_gene: TRBV12-3/TRBV12-4
abundance: few
CDR3aa: CASTPTGNGYTF
CDR3nt: TGTGCCAGCACCCCGACAGGGAATGGCTACACCTTC

len: 11
j_gene: TRBJ2-7
d_gene: TRBD1
v_gene: TRBV20-1
abundance: few
CDR3aa: CSAIGQGRQYF
CDR3nt: TGCAGTGCTATAGGACAGGGGCGACAGTACTTC

len: 13
j_gene: TRBJ1-1
d_gene: NA
v_gene: TRBV20-1
abundance: NA
CDR3aa: CSASRQGNTEAFF
CDR3nt: TGCAGTGCTAGTCGTCAGGGGAACACTGAAGCTTTCTTT

len: 16
j_gene: TRBJ2-2
d_gene: NA
v_gene: TRBV7-3
abundance: NA
CDR3aa: CASSLQAPQNTGELFF
CDR3nt: TGTGCCAGCAGCTTACAGGCGCCTCAGAACACCGGGGAGCTGTTTTTT

len: 15
j_gene: TRBJ2-5
d_gene: TRBD1
v_gene: TRBV29-1
abundance: few
CDR3aa: CSVSRYSRGQETQYF
CDR3nt: TGCAGCGTTAGTAGGTACTCCCGGGGACAGGAGACCCAGTACTTC

len: 15
j_gene: TRBJ2-7
d_gene: TRBD1
v_gene: TRBV18
abundance: few
CDR3aa: CASSPETGLSYEQYF
CDR3nt: TGTGCCAGCTCACCAGAGACAGGGCTCTCCTACGAGCAGTACTTC

len: 19
j_gene: TRBJ2-2
d_gene: TRBD1
v_gene: TRBV4-1
abundance: NA
CDR3aa: CASSQDSGPGGRRTGELFF
CDR3nt: TGCGCCAGCAGCCAAGATTCCGGGCCAGGGGGTCGTCGGACCGGGGAGCTGTTTTTT

len: 13
j_gene: TRBJ1-1
d_gene: NA
v_gene: TRBV12-3/TRBV12-4
abundance: NA
CDR3aa: CASSFSEGVFNFF
CDR3nt: TGTGCCAGCAGTTTTTCGGAAGGGGTCTTCAACTTCTTT

len: 13
j_gene: TRBJ2-3
d_gene: NA
v_gene: TRBV29-1
abundance: few
CDR3aa: CSVADSHTDTQYF
CDR3nt: TGCAGCGTTGCGGACAGTCACACAGATACGCAGTATTTT

len: 17
j_gene: TRBJ1-5
d_gene: NA
v_gene: TRBV7-2
abundance: NA
CDR3aa: CASSLSRGGFSNQPQHF
CDR3nt: TGTGCCAGCAGCTTATCGCGAGGGGGATTTAGCAATCAGCCCCAGCATTTT

len: 19
j_gene: TRBJ2-5
d_gene: TRBD1
v_gene: TRBV15
abundance: many
CDR3aa: CATSRDLGTGQGKEETQYF
CDR3nt: TGTGCCACCAGCAGAGATCTTGGTACGGGACAGGGAAAAGAAGAGACCCAGTACTTC

len: 15
j_gene: TRBJ2-2
d_gene: NA
v_gene: TRBV11-2
abundance: NA
CDR3aa: CASSRSGISTGELFF
CDR3nt: TGTGCCAGCAGCCGGTCCGGAATATCCACCGGGGAGCTGTTTTTT

len: 16
j_gene: TRBJ1-2
d_gene: TRBD1
v_gene: TRBV11-1
abundance: NA
CDR3aa: CASSRTSGGENYGYTF
CDR3nt: TGTGCCAGCAGCCGCACGTCAGGGGGGGAGAACTATGGCTACACCTTC

len: 16
j_gene: TRBJ1-5
d_gene: TRBD1
v_gene: TRBV19
abundance: NA
CDR3aa: CASSPQDRGGNQPQHF
CDR3nt: TGTGCCAGTAGCCCTCAGGACAGGGGTGGCAATCAGCCCCAGCATTTT

len: 17
j_gene: TRBJ2-6
d_gene: TRBD1
v_gene: TRBV28
abundance: NA
CDR3aa: CASSLGTAFSGANVLTF
CDR3nt: TGTGCCAGCAGTTTAGGGACAGCCTTCTCTGGGGCCAACGTCCTGACTTTC

len: 14
j_gene: TRBJ2-3
d_gene: NA
v_gene: TRBV6-2/TRBV6-3
abundance: many
CDR3aa: CASSRNGPTDTQYF
CDR3nt: TGTGCCAGCAGCCGAAATGGACCCACAGATACGCAGTATTTT

len: 13
j_gene: TRBJ2-1
d_gene: NA
v_gene: TRBV20-1
abundance: NA
CDR3aa: CSASGTDYNEQFF
CDR3nt: TGCAGTGCTTCCGGGACGGACTACAATGAGCAGTTCTTC

len: 13
j_gene: TRBJ1-6
d_gene: NA
v_gene: TRBV18
abundance: NA
CDR3aa: CASSPGFFSPLHF
CDR3nt: TGTGCCAGCTCACCTGGATTCTTTTCACCCCTCCACTTT

len: 16
j_gene: TRBJ2-5
d_gene: NA
v_gene: TRBV7-9
abundance: NA
CDR3aa: CASSLVYTVIQETQYF
CDR3nt: TGTGCCAGCAGCTTAGTTTATACGGTAATCCAAGAGACCCAGTACTTC

len: 12
j_gene: TRBJ2-1
d_gene: TRBD1
v_gene: TRBV7-3
abundance: NA
CDR3aa: CASSLTNRGLNF
CDR3nt: TGTGCCAGCAGCTTGACCAACAGGGGGCTTAACTTC

len: 20
j_gene: TRBJ2-3
d_gene: NA
v_gene: TRBV10-3
abundance: NA
CDR3aa: CAISELWRDSGALSTDTQYF
CDR3nt: TGTGCCATCAGTGAGTTGTGGCGGGACAGCGGCGCGCTTAGCACAGATACGCAGTATTTT

len: 15
j_gene: TRBJ1-1
d_gene: NA
v_gene: TRBV4-2
abundance: NA
CDR3aa: CASSQERGGGTEAFF
CDR3nt: TGTGCCAGCAGCCAAGAACGAGGGGGAGGCACTGAAGCTTTCTTT

len: 16
j_gene: TRBJ2-5
d_gene: NA
v_gene: TRBV12-3/TRBV12-4
abundance: few
CDR3aa: CASSLGTSWYQETQYF
CDR3nt: TGTGCCAGCAGTTTAGGTACTAGCTGGTACCAAGAGACCCAGTACTTC

len: 14
j_gene: TRBJ2-7
d_gene: TRBD1
v_gene: TRBV4-2
abundance: NA
CDR3aa: CASSPRDRGLEQYF
CDR3nt: TGTGCCAGCAGCCCTCGGGACAGAGGTTTGGAGCAGTACTTC

len: 14
j_gene: TRBJ2-5
d_gene: NA
v_gene: TRBV20-1
abundance: once
CDR3aa: CSASVRTLQETQYF
CDR3nt: TGCAGTGCTAGTGTCAGGACCCTTCAAGAGACCCAGTACTTC

len: 14
j_gene: TRBJ2-1
d_gene: NA
v_gene: TRBV28
abundance: few
CDR3aa: CASSVGLLNNEQFF
CDR3nt: TGTGCCAGCAGCGTGGGGTTGCTAAACAATGAGCAGTTCTTC

len: 14
j_gene: TRBJ2-7
d_gene: TRBD2
v_gene: TRBV10-3
abundance: few
CDR3aa: CAINSGTSGYEQYF
CDR3nt: TGTGCCATCAATTCGGGGACTAGTGGATACGAGCAGTACTTC

len: 14
j_gene: TRBJ1-1
d_gene: NA
v_gene: TRBV3-1
abundance: NA
CDR3aa: CASSQAYGRTEAFF
CDR3nt: TGTGCCAGCAGCCAAGCCTACGGGCGGACTGAAGCTTTCTTT

len: 15
j_gene: TRBJ2-7
d_gene: NA
v_gene: TRBV14
abundance: NA
CDR3aa: CASSQFVLGPYEQYF
CDR3nt: TGTGCCAGCAGCCAATTCGTTCTTGGACCTTACGAGCAGTACTTC

len: 14
j_gene: TRBJ2-3
d_gene: NA
v_gene: TRBV7-4
abundance: NA
CDR3aa: CASSLVVRTDTQYF
CDR3nt: TGTGCCAGCAGCTTAGTTGTGCGCACAGATACGCAGTATTTT

len: 15
j_gene: TRBJ2-7
d_gene: NA
v_gene: TRBV18
abundance: NA
CDR3aa: CASSPQGLNFYEQYF
CDR3nt: TGTGCCAGCTCACCCCAGGGACTGAACTTCTACGAGCAGTACTTC

len: 15
j_gene: TRBJ2-2
d_gene: TRBD1
v_gene: TRBV28
abundance: many
CDR3aa: CASSLGTGGTGELFF
CDR3nt: TGTGCCAGCAGTTTAGGGACAGGGGGCACCGGGGAGCTGTTTTTT

len: 15
j_gene: TRBJ2-1
d_gene: TRBD1
v_gene: TRBV6-5
abundance: NA
CDR3aa: CASSYAGDRGREQFF
CDR3nt: TGTGCCAGCAGTTACGCTGGGGACAGGGGTCGAGAGCAGTTCTTC

len: 15
j_gene: TRBJ2-1
d_gene: TRBD2
v_gene: TRBV6-1
abundance: NA
CDR3aa: CASSRSGGHSNEQFF
CDR3nt: TGTGCCAGCAGCCGGAGCGGGGGGCACTCCAATGAGCAGTTCTTC

len: 17
j_gene: TRBJ1-5
d_gene: NA
v_gene: TRBV4-3
abundance: many
CDR3aa: CASSQEVPGVGNQPQHF
CDR3nt: TGCGCCAGCAGCCAAGAAGTCCCAGGGGTGGGCAATCAGCCCCAGCATTTT

len: 13
j_gene: TRBJ2-2
d_gene: NA
v_gene: TRBV12-3/TRBV12-4
abundance: NA
CDR3aa: CASSSELVGELFF
CDR3nt: TGTGCCAGCAGTTCGGAACTCGTCGGGGAGCTGTTTTTT

len: 13
j_gene: TRBJ2-7
d_gene: NA
v_gene: TRBV12-3/TRBV12-4
abundance: once
CDR3aa: CASSVGIHNEQYF
CDR3nt: TGTGCCAGCAGTGTCGGTATCCACAACGAGCAGTACTTC

len: 17
j_gene: TRBJ2-2
d_gene: NA
v_gene: TRBV9
abundance: NA
CDR3aa: CASSVATWGGRTGELFF
CDR3nt: TGTGCCAGCAGCGTAGCTACGTGGGGGGGCCGAACCGGGGAGCTGTTTTTT

len: 16
j_gene: TRBJ2-2
d_gene: NA
v_gene: TRBV7-3
abundance: few
CDR3aa: CASSFYPEGGAGELFF
CDR3nt: TGTGCCAGCAGCTTCTATCCGGAGGGGGGGGCCGGGGAGCTGTTTTTT

len: 12
j_gene: TRBJ2-1
d_gene: NA
v_gene: TRBV5-6
abundance: few
CDR3aa: CASSLYGDKQFF
CDR3nt: TGTGCCAGCAGCTTGTACGGCGATAAGCAGTTCTTC

len: 15
j_gene: TRBJ2-1
d_gene: NA
v_gene: TRBV15
abundance: many
CDR3aa: CATSRVRARSSEQFF
CDR3nt: TGTGCCACCAGCAGAGTTCGGGCTCGGTCGAGTGAGCAGTTCTTC

len: 13
j_gene: TRBJ2-1
d_gene: NA
v_gene: TRBV7-3
abundance: NA
CDR3aa: CASRLTAYNEQFF
CDR3nt: TGTGCCAGCAGACTTACAGCTTACAATGAGCAGTTCTTC

len: 15
j_gene: TRBJ1-2
d_gene: NA
v_gene: TRBV12-3/TRBV12-4
abundance: few
CDR3aa: CASHLGQGRRSGYTF
CDR3nt: TGTGCCAGCCACCTTGGGCAGGGTCGGCGGAGTGGCTACACCTTC